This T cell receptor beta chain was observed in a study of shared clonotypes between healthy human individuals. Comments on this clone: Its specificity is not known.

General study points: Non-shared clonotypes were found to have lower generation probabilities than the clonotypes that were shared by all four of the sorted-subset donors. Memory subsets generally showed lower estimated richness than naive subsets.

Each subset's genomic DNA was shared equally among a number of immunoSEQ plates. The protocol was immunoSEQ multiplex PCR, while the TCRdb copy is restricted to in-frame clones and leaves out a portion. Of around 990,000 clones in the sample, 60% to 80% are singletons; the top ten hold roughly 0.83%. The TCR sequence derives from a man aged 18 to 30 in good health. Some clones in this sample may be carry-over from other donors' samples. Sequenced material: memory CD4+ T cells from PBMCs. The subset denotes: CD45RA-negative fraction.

CDR3 loop: CASSTTGTGEGYTF. The CDR3, as DNA: TGTGCCAGTAGTACAACCGGGACAGGGGAAGGCTACACCTTC. The chain uses TRBV19 and TRBJ1-2; 10 bases line up with TRBD1. This CDR3 has 14 residues. V trimming: 4 bases; J trimming: 8 bases; junction bases outside the gene matches: 7. Germline assignment: CDR1 LNHDA and CDR2 SQIVND (reference sequence).